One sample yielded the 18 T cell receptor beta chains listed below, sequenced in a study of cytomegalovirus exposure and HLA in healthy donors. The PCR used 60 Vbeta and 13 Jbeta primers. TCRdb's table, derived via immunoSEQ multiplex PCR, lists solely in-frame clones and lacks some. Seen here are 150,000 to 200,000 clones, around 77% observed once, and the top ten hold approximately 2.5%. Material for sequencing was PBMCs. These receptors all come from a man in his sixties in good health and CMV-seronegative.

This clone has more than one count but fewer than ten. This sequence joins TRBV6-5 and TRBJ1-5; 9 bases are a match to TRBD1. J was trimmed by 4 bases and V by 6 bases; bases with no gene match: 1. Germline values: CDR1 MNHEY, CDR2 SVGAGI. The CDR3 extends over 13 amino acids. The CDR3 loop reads CASSGTGNQPQHF. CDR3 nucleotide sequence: TGTGCCAGCAGCGGGACAGGGAATCAGCCCCAGCATTTT.

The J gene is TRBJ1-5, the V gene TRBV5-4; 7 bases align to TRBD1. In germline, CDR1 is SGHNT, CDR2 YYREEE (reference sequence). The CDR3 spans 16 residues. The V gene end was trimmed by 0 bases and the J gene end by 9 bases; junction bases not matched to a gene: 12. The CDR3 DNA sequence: TGTGCCAGCAGCTTGGGAGGACAGGCCTCTTCTGGGCCCCAGCATTTT. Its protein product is CASSLGGQASSGPQHF. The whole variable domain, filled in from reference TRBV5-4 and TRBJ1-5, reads ETGVTQSPTHLIKTRGQQVTLRCSSQSGHNTVSWYQQALGQGPQFIFQYYREEENGRGNFPPRFSGLQFPNYSSELNVNALELDDSALYLCASSLGGQASSGPQHFGDGTRLSIL.

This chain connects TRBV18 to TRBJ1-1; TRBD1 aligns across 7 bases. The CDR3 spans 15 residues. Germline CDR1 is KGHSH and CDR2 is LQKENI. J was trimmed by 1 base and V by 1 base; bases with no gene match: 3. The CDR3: CASSPQRTGNTEAFF. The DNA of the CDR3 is TGTGCCAGCTCACCACAGCGGACAGGGAACACTGAAGCTTTCTTT.

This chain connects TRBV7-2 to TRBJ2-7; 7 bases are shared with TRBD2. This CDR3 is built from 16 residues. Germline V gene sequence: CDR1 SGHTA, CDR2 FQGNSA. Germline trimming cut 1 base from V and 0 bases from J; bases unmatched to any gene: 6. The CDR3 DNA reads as TGTGCCAGCAGCTTAGAAGCGGGACTCCTCTCCTACGAGCAGTACTTC. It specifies CASSLEAGLLSYEQYF.

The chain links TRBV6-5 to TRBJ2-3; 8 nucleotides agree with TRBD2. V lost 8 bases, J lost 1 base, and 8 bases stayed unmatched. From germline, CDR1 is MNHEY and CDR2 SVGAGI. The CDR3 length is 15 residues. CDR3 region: CASSEGSGGTDTQYF. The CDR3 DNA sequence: TGTGCCAGCTCTGAGGGTAGCGGGGGCACAGATACGCAGTATTTT.

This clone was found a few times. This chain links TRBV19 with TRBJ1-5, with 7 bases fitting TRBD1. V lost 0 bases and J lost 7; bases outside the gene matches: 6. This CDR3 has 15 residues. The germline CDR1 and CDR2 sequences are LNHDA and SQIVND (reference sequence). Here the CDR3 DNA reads TGTGCCAGTAGTATAGATTCGACAGGGAAACAGCCCCAGCATTTT. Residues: CASSIDSTGKQPQHF.

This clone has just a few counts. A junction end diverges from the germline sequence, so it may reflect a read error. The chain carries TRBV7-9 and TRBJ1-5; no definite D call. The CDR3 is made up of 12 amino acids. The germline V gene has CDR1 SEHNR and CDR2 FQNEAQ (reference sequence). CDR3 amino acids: CSSSPVGQPQHF. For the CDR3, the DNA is TGTTCCAGCAGCCCAGTGGGCCAGCCCCAGCATTTT. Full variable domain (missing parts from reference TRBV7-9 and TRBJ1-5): DTGVSQNPRHKITKRGQNVTFRCDPISEHNRLYWYRQTLGQGPEFLTYFQNEAQLEKSRLLSDRFSAERPKGSFSTLEIQRTEQGDSAMYLCSSSPVGQPQHFGDGTRLSIL.

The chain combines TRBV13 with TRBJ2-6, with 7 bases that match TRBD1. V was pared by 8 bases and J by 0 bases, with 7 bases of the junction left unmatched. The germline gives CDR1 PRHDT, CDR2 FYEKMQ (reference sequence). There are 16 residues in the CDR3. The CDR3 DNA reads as TGTGCCAGCGGGACAGCTTCGAGCTCTGGGGCCAACGTCCTGACTTTC. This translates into CASGTASSSGANVLTF. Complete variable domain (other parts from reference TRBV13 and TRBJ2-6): AAGVIQSPRHLIKEKRETATLKCYPIPRHDTVYWYQQGPGQDPQFLISFYEKMQSDKGSIPDRFSAQQFSDYHSELNMSSLELGDSALYFCASGTASSSGANVLTFGAGSRLTVL.

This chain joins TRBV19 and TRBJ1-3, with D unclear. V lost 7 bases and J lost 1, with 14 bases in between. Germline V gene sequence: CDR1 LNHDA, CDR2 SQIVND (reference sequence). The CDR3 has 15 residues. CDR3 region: CASTSQVRSGNTIYF. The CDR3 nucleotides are TGTGCCAGTACTTCCCAGGTACGGTCTGGAAACACCATATATTTT.

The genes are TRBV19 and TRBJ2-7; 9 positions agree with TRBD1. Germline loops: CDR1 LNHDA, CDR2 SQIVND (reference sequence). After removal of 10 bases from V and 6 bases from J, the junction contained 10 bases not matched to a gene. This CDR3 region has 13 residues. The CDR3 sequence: CATSRDRVTEQYF. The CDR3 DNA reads TGTGCCACCTCCAGGGACAGGGTGACCGAGCAGTACTTC.

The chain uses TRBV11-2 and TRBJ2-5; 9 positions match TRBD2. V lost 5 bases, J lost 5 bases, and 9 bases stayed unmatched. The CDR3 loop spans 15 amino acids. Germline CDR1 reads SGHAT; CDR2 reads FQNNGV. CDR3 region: CASSELAGQGETQYF. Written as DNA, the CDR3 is TGTGCCAGCAGCGAACTAGCGGGCCAGGGGGAGACCCAGTACTTC.

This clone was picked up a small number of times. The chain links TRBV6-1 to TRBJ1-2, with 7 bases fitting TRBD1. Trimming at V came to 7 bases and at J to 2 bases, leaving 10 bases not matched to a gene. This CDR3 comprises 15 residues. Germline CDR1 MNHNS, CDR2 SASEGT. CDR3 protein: CASTQDRKRNYGYTF. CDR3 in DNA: TGTGCCAGCACCCAGGACAGGAAAAGAAACTATGGCTACACCTTC.

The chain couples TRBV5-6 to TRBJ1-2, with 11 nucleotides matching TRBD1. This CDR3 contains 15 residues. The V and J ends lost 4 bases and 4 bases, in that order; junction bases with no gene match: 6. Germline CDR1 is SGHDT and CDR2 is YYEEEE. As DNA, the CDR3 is TGTGCCAGCAGCCCCGGGACAGGGGGATTCTATGGCTACACCTTC. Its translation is CASSPGTGGFYGYTF.

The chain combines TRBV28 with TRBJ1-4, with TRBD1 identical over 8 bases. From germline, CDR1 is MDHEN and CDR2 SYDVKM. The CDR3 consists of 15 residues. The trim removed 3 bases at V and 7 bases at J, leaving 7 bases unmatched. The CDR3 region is CASSLPQGGSEKLFF. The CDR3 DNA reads TGTGCCAGCAGTTTGCCACAGGGGGGGAGTGAAAAACTGTTTTTT.

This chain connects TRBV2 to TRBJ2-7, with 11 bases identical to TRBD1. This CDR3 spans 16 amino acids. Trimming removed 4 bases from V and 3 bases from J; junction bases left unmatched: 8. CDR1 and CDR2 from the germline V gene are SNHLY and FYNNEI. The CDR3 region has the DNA TGTGCCAGCAGTGCTAACGGGGACAGGGGGGGCTACGAGCAGTACTTC. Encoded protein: CASSANGDRGGYEQYF.

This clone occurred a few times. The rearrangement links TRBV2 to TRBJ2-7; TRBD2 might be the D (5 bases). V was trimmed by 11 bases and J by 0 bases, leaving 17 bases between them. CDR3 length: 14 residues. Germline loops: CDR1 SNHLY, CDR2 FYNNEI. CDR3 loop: CAALQRGISYEQYF. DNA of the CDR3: TGTGCCGCCCTCCAACGAGGGATCTCCTACGAGCAGTACTTC.

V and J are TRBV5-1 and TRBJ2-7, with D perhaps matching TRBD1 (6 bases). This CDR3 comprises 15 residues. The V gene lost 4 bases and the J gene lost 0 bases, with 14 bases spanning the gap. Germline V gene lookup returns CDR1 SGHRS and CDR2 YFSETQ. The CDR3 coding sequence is TGCGCCAGCAGCCCCGGGACATTCAACTCCTACGAGCAGTACTTC. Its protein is CASSPGTFNSYEQYF. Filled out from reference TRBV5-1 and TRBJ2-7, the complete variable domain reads KAGVTQTPRYLIKTRGQQVTLSCSPISGHRSVSWYQQTPGQGLQFLFEYFSETQRNKGNFPGRFSGRQFSNSRSEMNVSTLELGDSALYLCASSPGTFNSYEQYFGPGTRLTVT.

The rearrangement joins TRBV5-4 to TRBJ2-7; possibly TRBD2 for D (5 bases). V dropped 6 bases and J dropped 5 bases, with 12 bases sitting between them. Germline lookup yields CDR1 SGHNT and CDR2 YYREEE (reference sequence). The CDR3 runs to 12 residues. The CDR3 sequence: CASKLVSHEQYF. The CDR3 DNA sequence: TGTGCCAGCAAACTAGTCTCGCACGAGCAGTACTTC.